This T cell receptor (beta chain) was recorded in a study of regulatory T cells in long-lasting Graves disease. Study-wide results and caveats: The study found TRBV28, TRBJ1-2 and TRBJ2-5 favored in persistent disease.

Trimming took 5 bases from V and 4 from J, leaving 15 bases between them. The CDR3 is made up of 15 amino acids. Germline loops: CDR1 SGHTA, CDR2 FQGNSA. The time point here: newly diagnosed GD, antithyroid drugs for less than 3 months. Following extraction of RNA from PBMCs, that RNA was used to make the TCR library. Researchers made TCR beta libraries by using iRepertoire HTBI primers and running Arm-PCR on CDR3 regions. MiXCR was run by TCRdb on the multiplex PCR reads, yielding one entry per CDR3 protein. This sample has 350,000 to 500,000 distinct CDR3 sequences, with about 14% found just once. With respect to this clonotype: Its specificity is not known.

This sample also belongs to another study, concerning T cells in Graves' hyperthyroidism and ophthalmopathy. That source notes: HTBI primers drove first-round RT-PCR of the TCR CDR3.

This receptor was taken from a woman in her fifties or sixties with Graves disease. This rearrangement joins TRBV7-2 to TRBJ1-3; D may be TRBD1 (5 bases). The source material was peripheral blood mononuclear cells (PBMCs), sampled at new diagnosis, from a patient treated with antithyroid drugs. CDR3 coding DNA: TGTGCCAGCAGCCTCAGGGTGTCGGGAGGAAACACCATATATTTT. Translated, it gives CASSLRVSGGNTIYF. Using reference TRBV7-2 and TRBJ1-3 for the parts outside the CDR3, the full variable domain is GAGVSQSPSNKVTEKGKDVELRCDPISGHTALYWYRQSLGQGLEFLIYFQGNSAPDKSGLPSDRFSAERTGGSVSTLTIQRTQQEDSAVYLCASSLRVSGGNTIYFGEGSWLTVV.